A single T cell receptor (beta chain) is shown here with its context. The antigen remains undetermined. This CDR3 has 17 amino acids. Germline V gene lookup returns CDR1 SGHNT and CDR2 YYREEE (reference sequence). Trimming removed 4 bases from V and 3 bases from J; junction bases left unmatched: 14. This entry comes from a study of TIL therapy for anti-PD-1-resistant metastatic lung cancer. On the study more broadly: Patients had a median age of approximately 56 years (range roughly 38-75). A few tumors were EGFR-mutant and two were ALK-rearranged.

The libraries were made with immunoSEQ v3. Assay: immunoSEQ multiplex PCR; the TCRdb copy retains only in-frame clones and omits some. This sample carries roughly 60,000 clones, about 70% of them seen once, and the ten largest clones take 1.5% to 2%. Time point described: pre-treatment sample, taken before nivolumab and TIL therapy. Stage 4 NSCLC adults joined between late 2017 and January 2020. Study-level findings and limits: The baseline peripheral repertoire was partially replaced by infused TIL clonotypes that later decayed.

This chain links TRBV5-4 with TRBJ2-5, with 8 bases identical to TRBD2. This sample comprised blood, obtained at baseline. The receptor comes from a person between 25 and 79 years old with non-small cell lung cancer. The CDR3 spells CASSPGGQANAKETQYF. CDR3 sequence (DNA): TGTGCCAGCAGCCCGGGGGGGCAAGCAAACGCCAAAGAGACCCAGTACTTC.